These T cell receptor beta chains were read from a single sample in a study of breast tumors, draining lymph nodes, adjacent tissues. Using its own MiXCR run on the multiplex PCR reads, TCRdb lists one record per CDR3 protein. The sample shows about 180,000 distinct CDR3 sequences, 30% to 40% of them seen only once. The sample consisted of axillary lymph node tissue. These receptors originate from a female donor with breast cancer. Some clones in this sample may be carry-over from other donors' samples. Both conserved end residues are part of each CDR3. D genes are given only for firm matches. Expanded clones are given a class, and other clones once, few, many or no size at all.

j_gene: TRBJ2-7
abundance: .
d_gene: .
v_gene: TRBV5-8
CDR3aa: CAIASTGMGEQYF
CDR3nt: TGTGCCATCGCTTCCACAGGGATGGGGGAGCAGTACTTC

j_gene: TRBJ2-7
abundance: .
d_gene: .
v_gene: TRBV11-3
CDR3aa: CASSPRGGSVEQYF
CDR3nt: TGTGCCAGCAGCCCCAGGGGGGGTTCAGTCGAGCAGTACTTC

j_gene: TRBJ1-2
abundance: many
d_gene: .
v_gene: TRBV5-8
CDR3aa: CASSAEAGRNYGYTF
CDR3nt: TGTGCCAGCAGCGCCGAGGCAGGGAGAAACTATGGCTACACCTTC

j_gene: TRBJ1-4
abundance: .
d_gene: .
v_gene: TRBV6-5
CDR3aa: CASSISFAGSANEKLFF
CDR3nt: TGTGCCAGCAGTATCTCGTTTGCGGGGTCGGCTAATGAAAAACTGTTTTTT

j_gene: TRBJ2-3
abundance: many
d_gene: .
v_gene: TRBV9
CDR3aa: CASNTGTHTDTQYF
CDR3nt: TGTGCCAGCAACACCGGGACACACACAGATACGCAGTATTTT

j_gene: TRBJ1-4
abundance: many
d_gene: .
v_gene: TRBV10-3
CDR3aa: CAISESGPTNEKLFF
CDR3nt: TGTGCCATCAGTGAGTCTGGGCCAACTAATGAAAAACTGTTTTTT

j_gene: TRBJ1-1
abundance: .
d_gene: .
v_gene: TRBV5-1
CDR3aa: CASSPFAWATEAFF
CDR3nt: TGCGCCAGCAGCCCGTTCGCCTGGGCCACTGAAGCTTTCTTT

j_gene: TRBJ1-4
abundance: .
d_gene: .
v_gene: TRBV20-1
CDR3aa: CSARIRLAESENLFF
CDR3nt: TGCAGTGCCCGGATTCGACTAGCGGAAAGTGAAAATCTGTTTTTT

j_gene: TRBJ2-7
abundance: .
d_gene: .
v_gene: TRBV7-9
CDR3aa: CASSLYYAQYF
CDR3nt: TGTGCTAGCAGCCTTTATTACGCGCAGTACTTC

j_gene: TRBJ2-7
abundance: .
d_gene: .
v_gene: TRBV29-1
CDR3aa: CSFRQGTCEQYF
CDR3nt: TGCAGCTTCCGGCAGGGGACCTGCGAGCAGTACTTC

j_gene: TRBJ2-6
abundance: .
d_gene: TRBD1
v_gene: TRBV7-9
CDR3aa: CAGQETGANVLTF
CDR3nt: TGTGCCGGACAGGAGACTGGGGCCAACGTCCTGACTTTC

j_gene: TRBJ1-4
abundance: many
d_gene: TRBD1
v_gene: TRBV24-1
CDR3aa: CATSLQGRSNEKLFF
CDR3nt: TGTGCCACCAGTTTACAGGGGCGGTCTAATGAAAAACTGTTTTTT

j_gene: TRBJ2-1
abundance: .
d_gene: TRBD2
v_gene: TRBV10-2
CDR3aa: CASGDEGGLAGGVDNERFF
CDR3nt: TGCGCCAGCGGTGATGAGGGGGGACTAGCGGGAGGGGTTGACAATGAGCGGTTCTTC